Presented here are 13 T cell receptor beta chains from one specimen sequenced in a study of molecular identifiers for immune sequencing clone quantification. TCRdb itself ran the PCR reads through MiXCR, one entry per CDR3 protein. The repertoire has some 65,000 distinct CDR3 sequences, roughly 20% of them found once; the top ten carry 1.5% to 1.9%. The specimen sequenced was naive CD8+ T cells from blood, with Jurkat cell RNA spiked in. The subset is: FACS-sorted CD8+CD4-CCR7+CD45RA+ naive T cells. Every receptor here comes from a human donor in good health. Some libraries in this study had Jurkat cell RNA spiked in.

This clonotype was seen a handful of times. CDR3 region: CASSLGTSVNEQFF. DNA of the CDR3: TGTGCCAGCAGCTTAGGGACTAGCGTGAATGAGCAGTTCTTC. The V gene is TRBV5-4, the J gene TRBJ2-1, with TRBD2 matching over 10 bases. The length of the CDR3 is 14 residues. Looked up from germline, CDR1 is SGHNT and CDR2 is YYREEE (reference sequence). V gave up 2 bases and J gave up 7 bases; unmatched junction bases: 3.

The chain has TRBV4-1 and TRBJ1-5; D is uncertain. Looked up from germline, CDR1 is MGHRA and CDR2 is YSYEKL. Between the trimmed V and J ends, which lost 1 base and 1 base, there was a span of 8 bases. The CDR3 has 15 amino acids. The CDR3 region has the DNA TGCGCCAGCAGCCAAGCTCGGTGGAGCAATCAGCCCCAGCATTTT. This encodes CASSQARWSNQPQHF.

The chain combines TRBV6-5 with TRBJ1-1; D is uncertain. V was cut by 2 bases and J by 0 bases, with 10 bases left in between. CDR1 and CDR2 (germline): MNHEY, SVGAGI. This CDR3 has 15 residues. This CDR3 reads CASSYPGEMNTEAFF. The CDR3 DNA sequence: TGTGCCAGCAGTTACCCCGGGGAAATGAACACTGAAGCTTTCTTT.

Ten or more counts support this clonotype. The rearrangement links TRBV28 to TRBJ2-7; D gene ambiguous. Per the germline V gene, CDR1 is MDHEN and CDR2 is SYDVKM. The V end was cut by 7 bases, the J end by 0 bases, with 10 bases between. The CDR3 spans 13 residues. DNA of the CDR3: TGTGCCAGCACCCGACGGAGCTCCTACGAGCAGTACTTC. It is translated as CASTRRSSYEQYF.

This clonotype was seen at least ten times. CDR3 sequence (DNA): TGCGCCAGCAGTCCGACAGTCAGGCCCGGGGAGCTGTTTTTT. The encoded protein is CASSPTVRPGELFF. The V and J genes are TRBV23-1 and TRBJ2-2, with D maybe TRBD1 (5 bases). TRBV23-1 is an open reading frame whose function is uncertain. This CDR3 has 14 residues. Trimming stripped 4 bases from V and 6 bases from J, with 12 bases between.

The V gene is TRBV28, the J gene TRBJ2-7, with TRBD1 as a possible D gene (6 bases). Germline V gene lookup returns CDR1 MDHEN and CDR2 SYDVKM. This CDR3 is 13 amino acids long. V lost 2 bases and J lost 2, with 7 bases in between. The CDR3 is CASSLNRAYEQYF. The CDR3 nucleotides read TGTGCCAGCAGTTTAAACAGGGCCTACGAGCAGTACTTC.

This clonotype was detected ten times or more. The chain carries TRBV6-6 and TRBJ1-1; D uncertain. The CDR3 spans 13 residues. Germline loops: CDR1 MNHNY, CDR2 SVGAGI (reference sequence). Trimming took off 5 bases at V and 4 bases at J, with 11 bases between the two ends. The CDR3 spells CASSPLDGTEAFF. DNA of the CDR3: TGTGCCAGCAGTCCCTTGGATGGCACTGAAGCTTTCTTT.

This clonotype has a count of ten or more. V and J are TRBV4-3 and TRBJ1-3; possible D gene TRBD1, 5 bases. The V end lost 0 bases, the J end lost 4 bases, and 7 bases lay between the germline ends. This CDR3 has 14 amino acids. The germline gives CDR1 LGHNA, CDR2 YSLEER. In nucleotides, the CDR3 is TGCGCCAGCAGCCAAGATGGGGGAGGAAACACCATATATTTT. Translated, it gives CASSQDGGGNTIYF.

This clonotype showed up many times. This chain uses TRBV27 with TRBJ2-7; 10 positions agree with TRBD2. Germline loops: CDR1 MNHEY, CDR2 SMNVEV (reference sequence). The ends lost 2 bases at V and 3 bases at J; junction bases unmatched: 4. The CDR3 length is 15 residues. The CDR3 coding sequence is TGTGCCAGCAGTTTAAGGAGCGGGGGGGACTACGAGCAGTACTTC. This codes for CASSLRSGGDYEQYF.

The chain carries TRBV7-9 and TRBJ1-2; no definite D call. Germline CDR1 SEHNR, CDR2 FQNEAQ (reference sequence). Trimming removed 1 base from V and 4 bases from J, with 10 bases in between. This CDR3 spans 14 amino acids. This CDR3 reads CASSLGAITYGYTF. In DNA, the CDR3 is TGTGCCAGCAGCTTAGGGGCCATTACCTATGGCTACACCTTC.

In its sample, this clonotype was seen a few times. The rearrangement joins TRBV27 to TRBJ2-7; D possibly corresponds to TRBD2 (6 bases). Trimming took off 0 bases at V and 4 bases at J, with 16 bases between the two ends. This CDR3 is 16 amino acids long. Germline V lookup: CDR1 MNHEY, CDR2 SMNVEV (reference sequence). The CDR3 nucleotides read TGTGCCAGCAGTTTATCCGGGGGAACTTCGGGATACGAGCAGTACTTC. Translated: CASSLSGGTSGYEQYF.

This clonotype has at least ten counts. The rearrangement uses TRBV7-6 and TRBJ1-1, with 7 bases aligning to TRBD1. V was clipped by 1 base and J by 1 base; unmatched bases: 15. The CDR3 is 19 amino acids. Germline lookup yields CDR1 SGHVS and CDR2 FNYEAQ. The CDR3 spells CASSLGPLGTEDKNTEAFF. CDR3 in DNA: TGTGCCAGCAGCTTAGGCCCCCTTGGGACAGAAGATAAGAACACTGAAGCTTTCTTT.

Details on this clonotype: A much larger clone is a single base away; this may be a read error. The chain employs TRBV27 and TRBJ1-5; possibly TRBD1 for D (6 bases). Trimming stripped 3 bases from V and 9 bases from J, with 15 bases between. The germline gives CDR1 MNHEY, CDR2 SMNVEV (reference sequence). This CDR3 spans 14 amino acids. The CDR3, as DNA: TGTGCCAGCAGTTTGGCAGGGGCGGAGTGGCCCCAGCATTTT. Its translation is CASSLAGAEWPQHF.